This note documents a single TCR beta chain sequence. What it binds is not known. This entry comes from a study of CD8 T cells in Susac syndrome. Study outcomes and limitations: The CD4+ T cell repertoires that were profiled in Susac syndrome showed no clonal expansion.

Susac syndrome patients met recently defined diagnostic criteria for definite or probable disease. TEMRA cells underwent FACS enrichment and CD8+ and CD4+ T cells underwent negative isolation. RNA totalling 0.5 to 1 ug underwent reverse transcription with random hexamers. TCRdb recomputed calls from the immunoSEQ multiplex PCR reads with MiXCR, one row per CDR3 protein. The sample shows about 240,000 distinct CDR3 sequences, around 96% of them seen only once. Trimming cost V 4 bases and J 3 bases, with 9 bases left between them. CDR3 length: 13 amino acids. In germline, CDR1 is ENHRY, CDR2 SYGVKD. This clonotype was sampled from a human donor with Susac syndrome. Source material: CD4+ T cells from PBMCs. V and J are TRBV10-3 and TRBJ1-1, with D unresolved. CDR3 DNA sequence: TGTGCCATCAGTGGAGGACTGGACACTGAAGCTTTCTTT. This sequence encodes CAISGGLDTEAFF.